This T cell receptor beta chain was identified in a study of response to subunit inactivated influenza vaccine. Each CDR3 protein gets one entry after TCRdb re-called the RT-PCR reads with MiXCR. Of roughly 520,000 distinct CDR3 sequences detected, 25% appear once; the ten largest clones hold 1.5% to 2%. Only a few counts were recorded for this clonotype. Its antigen remains unidentified. Study-wide points: Authors suggested each seasonal influenza vaccination recruits few new T cells.

V lost 4 bases to trimming and J lost 0 bases; unmatched junction nucleotides: 4. CDR3 size: 18 residues. CDR1 and CDR2 from the germline V gene are SGHNT and YENEEA. This receptor was obtained from a man aged 45-65 years who received an inactivated influenza vaccine. The material sequenced was CD4+ T cells sorted from PBMCs, taken less than 6 days after vaccination. V gene TRBV11-3 combines with J gene TRBJ2-1, with 15 bases matching TRBD2. The CDR3, as DNA: TGTGCCAGCAGCTGGACTAGCGGGGGGGCCGTCTCCTACAATGAGCAGTTCTTC. Translated, it gives CASSWTSGGAVSYNEQFF.